The present entry profiles one T cell receptor beta chain with its context. What antigen it recognizes has not been identified. It has no much larger one-base neighbor in the sample; base qualities were not kept. From its cysteine to its phenylalanine, the CDR3 spans 15 amino acids. The kept DNA is CDR3 alone, 45 bases in frame from the first base. CDR1 and CDR2, per the germline V gene, are SGHAT and FQNNGV. Trimming leaves V shorter by 5 bases and J shorter by 2 bases, with the junction holding 6 bases beyond the gene matches. The method was 5' RACE. A second PCR of roughly 7 to 11 cycles was performed with a sample-barcoded 5' primer and a J-beta primer mix. Each TCR beta cDNA molecule received a unique molecular identifier from a template-switch 5' adaptor carrying 12 random nucleotides. At least 3 million CDR3-containing paired-end reads were obtained from each sample. First-strand cDNA was synthesized from all RNA with the Mint cDNA synthesis kit, primed by a TRBC-specific oligonucleotide. Following uracil-DNA glycosylase treatment, a first 18-cycle PCR with universal primers M1SS and BC2_uni_R was performed on all cDNA. Per the authors' processing: For normalization, 1 million high-quality reads, each with a distinct molecular identifier, were randomly selected from each sample. Instead of being binned into consensus sequences, reads that shared molecular identifiers were thrown out. MiTCR, set to a Q25 quality threshold and the strictest error-elimination algorithm, was used for CDR3 identification, clonotype clustering and error correction. A nonparametric unseen species model with Euler transformation was used to estimate lower-bound total TCR beta diversity. The public reads were reanalyzed by TCRdb: fastp trimming at Q25, MiXCR alignment, in-frame beta chains only. Identical CDR3 proteins give one entry, which carries the most common genes and DNA. Clone size and V and J calls follow TCRdb, not the original study. Present in this sample are approximately 1,700,000 distinct CDR3 sequences, about two fifths of which were seen just once. More than 20% of the sample is taken by the ten largest.

The data were obtained in a study of blood T cells in healthy people across ages (dated by TCRdb to 2014 to 2015). Study-level background: In model experiments, roughly one uniquely barcoded TCR beta cDNA molecule per two T cells was captured by template switching. Age-related changes in TCR beta repertoire diversity were measured in the study by deep sequencing normalized with unique cDNA molecular identifiers. The donors were split into four age groups: young (average around 15 years), middle-aged (roughly 40), aged (approximately 59) and long-lived (over 75). To avoid experimental bias, donors of different ages were randomly spread across the sequencing lanes. For two donors (one aged 18 to 30 and one aged 80 or older), the study analyzed two additional independent replicas of 1 million unique cDNA reads from the same blood draw. What the work shows at the level of the full study, not this receptor alone: Compared with the aged group, the long-lived group had more naive CD4+ T cells, fewer expanded clones and increased TCR diversity, suggesting age selection. Conclusive comparison of naive and antigen-experienced compartments was prevented by the profiling of bulk unsorted PBMCs. Estimates of total diversity based on one million sequenced T cells were considered lower bounds and underestimates. As age increased, observed TCR beta diversity per million T cells dropped in a roughly linear way, and a significant reduction was already evident by age 40. There was a strong correlation between observed TCR beta diversity and the percentage of naive T cells measured by flow cytometry. Donor CMV infection status was unknown, potentially confounding age-related changes in expanded clonotypes.

Donors were a few dozen systemically healthy Caucasian individuals from Russia aged 6 to 90 years. Roughly 9.5 milliliters of peripheral blood were drawn from each donor into EDTA-treated Vacutainer tubes. Ficoll-Paque density-gradient centrifugation was used to isolate PBMCs, with at least 6 million per sample. Total RNA, at least 6 micrograms per sample, was extracted from PBMCs with Trizol reagent. Naive CD45RAhigh/CD27high T cell percentages were measured by flow cytometry on a PBMC aliquot from every donor. This TCR came from a human donor in good health. Sample: blood. The chain employs TRBV11-2 and TRBJ2-1, and 7 bases in between align with TRBD1. Read as DNA, the sequence is TGTGCCAGCAGCCCGACAGGGCTTACCTACAATGAGCAGTTCTTC. Its translation is CASSPTGLTYNEQFF. Supplemented by the reference TRBV11-2 and TRBJ2-1 proteins around the CDR3, the complete variable domain is EAGVAQSPRYKIIEKRQSVAFWCNPISGHATLYWYQQILGQGPKLLIQFQNNGVVDDSQLPKDRFSAERLKGVDSTLKIQPAKLEDSAVYLCASSPTGLTYNEQFFGPGTRLTVL.